This TCR beta chain comes out of a study of high-grade serous ovarian cancer treatment subgroups. Looking at the study overall: On average, more than 14,000 reads and about 6,800 unique TCR beta rearrangements were obtained per sample. General study results and limits: Bulk tumor TCR sequencing gave no spatial information. The analyses considered CDR3 and ignored CDR1 and CDR2. TCR relatedness rose with neoantigen level and trended with mutation load.

On this clone: What it recognizes is unknown.

Tumor tissue was taken before any definitive surgery or chemotherapy was given. Losses at the gene ends were 2 bases for V and 6 bases for J; bases not matched to a gene: 6. The CDR3 extends over 15 amino acids. Germline V gene data show CDR1 as LNHDA and CDR2 as SQIVND (reference sequence). Repertoires were generated with immunoSEQ multiplex PCR, while TCRdb's copy carries only in-frame clones and drops some. This table has about 5,500 clones, around 81% appearing once. The genes are TRBV19 and TRBJ1-5; TRBD1 matches 8 bases. The sample consisted of tumor tissue. This receptor was identified in a human donor with high-grade serous ovarian cancer. The DNA for the CDR3 is TGTGCCAGTAGTATAAACAGGGGGACCAGTCAGCCCCAGCATTTT. It yields the protein CASSINRGTSQPQHF. Full variable domain (outside the CDR3, taken from reference TRBV19 and TRBJ1-5): DGGITQSPKYLFRKEGQNVTLSCEQNLNHDAMYWYRQDPGQGLRLIYYSQIVNDFQKGDIAEGYSVSREKKESFPLTVTSAQKNPTAFYLCASSINRGTSQPQHFGDGTRLSIL.